The rows below give T cell receptor beta chains drawn from one sample of a study of cytomegalovirus exposure and HLA in healthy donors. Data came from immunoSEQ multiplex PCR; TCRdb stores just in-frame clones and leaves some out. In total, the table holds 150,000 to 200,000 clones. The source material was PBMCs. The origin of the receptors is a man aged 30-40 years in good health and CMV-seronegative. Each CDR3 is given with its conserved first and last residue. The order of the fields is V gene, J gene, D gene, CDR3 length, CDR3 DNA, CDR3 protein. D genes are given only for firm matches.

TRBV13	TRBJ1-6	TRBD1	14	TGTGCCAGCAGCCGCCTCGGACAGGGTTCACCCCTCCACTTT	CASSRLGQGSPLHF
TRBV28	TRBJ2-1	NA	16	TGTGCCAGCAGTCGGGGGGCGGCGCGGCTATACAATGAGCAGTTCTTC	CASSRGAARLYNEQFF
TRBV5-1	TRBJ2-2	TRBD1	16	TGCGCCAGCACCCCGTTGACAGGGTCTCCCACCGGGGAGCTGTTTTTT	CASTPLTGSPTGELFF
TRBV27	TRBJ2-1	NA	14	TGTGCCAGCAGTTTATACGGGCAGGGCAATGAGCAGTTCTTC	CASSLYGQGNEQFF
TRBV28	TRBJ1-2	NA	12	TGTGCCAGCAGTTTATCCGGGTTCGGCTACACCTTC	CASSLSGFGYTF
TRBV12-5	TRBJ1-5	TRBD1	13	TGTGCTAGTGGTTTGGGACAGGGAGAGCCCCAGCATTTT	CASGLGQGEPQHF
TRBV4-3	TRBJ1-5	NA	15	TGCGCCAGCAGCCAAATACAGGGTAGCAATCAGCCCCAGCATTTT	CASSQIQGSNQPQHF
TRBV7-9	TRBJ1-1	NA	15	TGTGCCAGCAGCTTAGGTGAGGCCATGAACACTGAAGCTTTCTTT	CASSLGEAMNTEAFF
TRBV2	TRBJ2-7	NA	14	TGTGCCAGCAGTGAAACAGGCAGGGGCTACGAGCAGTACTTC	CASSETGRGYEQYF
TRBV5-1	TRBJ1-1	TRBD1	15	TGCGCCAGCAGCAGGACTTTTCAGGGGGCCACTGAAGCTTTCTTT	CASSRTFQGATEAFF
TRBV7-3	TRBJ2-7	TRBD1	17	TGTGCCAGCAGCCCCACCTCTGGGACAGGGCCCTCCTACGAGCAGTACTTC	CASSPTSGTGPSYEQYF
TRBV5-6	TRBJ1-2	NA	14	TGTGCCAGCAGCTTGATGGACACGAACTATGGCTACACCTTC	CASSLMDTNYGYTF
TRBV5-8	TRBJ1-1	TRBD1	15	TGTGCCAGCAGCTTGGAGGGACAGGGGAACACTGAAGCTTTCTTT	CASSLEGQGNTEAFF
TRBV7-9	TRBJ2-2	NA	16	TGTGCCAGCAGCTTATCGGAGCGGACCCCAGGCGGGGAGCTGTTTTTT	CASSLSERTPGGELFF
TRBV9	TRBJ2-3	TRBD1	15	TGTGCCAGCGAACCCGGGACAGGGCGTTTAGATACGCAGTATTTT	CASEPGTGRLDTQYF
TRBV9	TRBJ2-7	TRBD1	14	TGTGCCGTCCCAAGGACAGGGGGCAGGAACGAGCAGTACTTC	CAVPRTGGRNEQYF
TRBV5-1	TRBJ2-7	TRBD1	14	TGCGCCAGCAGTCGACAGGGGGAGGGATACGAGCAGTACTTC	CASSRQGEGYEQYF
TRBV9	TRBJ2-7	NA	16	TGTGCCAGCAGCGGGGCCCTGACGGTGAGCTCCTACGAGCAGTACTTC	CASSGALTVSSYEQYF
TRBV7-9	TRBJ2-7	TRBD2	16	TGTGCCAGCAGCTTGGGAATTAGCGGGAGGGCCCACGAGCAGTACTTC	CASSLGISGRAHEQYF
TRBV10-1	TRBJ2-3	TRBD2	16	TGCGCCAGCAGTGGTACAGCGGGAGGGCCGGAAGATACGCAGTATTTT	CASSGTAGGPEDTQYF
TRBV6-5	TRBJ2-7	TRBD2	15	TGTGCCAGCAGTTACTCAGGGACTAGGGAGTACGAGCAGTACTTC	CASSYSGTREYEQYF
TRBV13	TRBJ2-4	TRBD1	14	TGTGCCAGCAGCGAGACAGGGGTCAAAAACATTCAGTACTTC	CASSETGVKNIQYF
TRBV5-6	TRBJ2-7	TRBD2	14	TGTGCCAGCAGCCAAGCGGGAGTGTCCGACGAGCAGTACTTC	CASSQAGVSDEQYF
TRBV7-9	TRBJ1-5	NA	12	TGTGCCAGCAGCCGGGGGGATCAGCCCCAGCATTTT	CASSRGDQPQHF
TRBV4-2	TRBJ1-2	TRBD1	20	TGTGCCAGCAGCCTCCCGACCGACAACAGGGGGCGAGGAGTTTACTATGGCTACACCTTC	CASSLPTDNRGRGVYYGYTF
TRBV27	TRBJ1-1	TRBD1	15	TGTGCCAGCAGTGCTACGACAGGGTTGAACACTGAAGCTTTCTTT	CASSATTGLNTEAFF
TRBV7-2	TRBJ1-6	NA	16	TGTGCCAGCAGCATCGGACCACAGGGAGTGTATTCACCCCTCCACTTT	CASSIGPQGVYSPLHF
TRBV25-1	TRBJ1-2	NA	15	TGTGCCAGCAGTGACTCACCAGGAGGTTACTATGGCTACACCTTC	CASSDSPGGYYGYTF
TRBV11-3	TRBJ2-7	NA	12	TGTGCCAGCAGCTCGTCAGACTACGAGCAGTACTTC	CASSSSDYEQYF
TRBV13	TRBJ2-5	TRBD1	15	TGTGCCAGCAACCTGGGACAGCTGCCGCAAGAGACCCAGTACTTC	CASNLGQLPQETQYF
TRBV2	TRBJ2-7	TRBD2	16	TGTGCCAGCAGTGAACTCGGGGGACTACTGACTGACGAGCAGTACTTC	CASSELGGLLTDEQYF
TRBV27	TRBJ2-5	TRBD1	16	TGTGCCAGCAGTTTAAGGGGCGGCAGGGGGCTGGAGACCCAGTACTTC	CASSLRGGRGLETQYF
TRBV6-5	TRBJ1-5	TRBD1	14	TGTGCCAGCACCCAGGGGGCATTCGGTCAGCCCCAGCATTTT	CASTQGAFGQPQHF
TRBV6-5	TRBJ1-4	NA	15	TGTGCCAGCAGTTACGGGGGGAGGAGAAGTGAAAAACTGTTTTTT	CASSYGGRRSEKLFF
TRBV5-1	TRBJ2-3	TRBD1	16	TGCGCCAGCAGCTTGAACCTAGGGGGCGGCGGAGATACGCAGTATTTT	CASSLNLGGGGDTQYF
TRBV30	TRBJ1-6	NA	15	TGTGCCTGGAGTGTATTGCGGCAATATAATTCACCCCTCCACTTT	CAWSVLRQYNSPLHF
TRBV5-1	TRBJ2-7	TRBD2	15	TGCGCCAGCAGCCCGGCGGGACTAGGATCCTACGAGCAGTACTTC	CASSPAGLGSYEQYF
TRBV7-9	TRBJ1-4	TRBD1	14	TGTGCCAGCAGACCTCCCGGGACAGGCGAAAAACTGTTTTTT	CASRPPGTGEKLFF
TRBV9	TRBJ1-2	TRBD1	15	TGTGCCAGCAGCGCCCGGGACAGCGCTAACTATGGCTACACCTTC	CASSARDSANYGYTF
TRBV27	TRBJ2-1	TRBD1	14	TGTGCCAGCAGTTTTTCGACAGGGCGGATTAAGCAGTTCTTC	CASSFSTGRIKQFF
TRBV14	TRBJ2-7	TRBD1	16	TGTGCCAGCAGCCAGGGTCGACAGGGGAAGTCCTACGAGCAGTACTTC	CASSQGRQGKSYEQYF
TRBV6-1	TRBJ1-3	NA	12	TGTGCCAGCCGAGACCCCGGGAACACCATATATTTT	CASRDPGNTIYF